This section outlines one T cell receptor beta chain sequence together with its context. Profiling relied on immunoSEQ multiplex PCR, and the TCRdb table lists in-frame clones only, not all of them. The sample records around 210,000 clones, less than 85% being singletons. The data are from a study of blood T cell repertoires in COVID-19. The germline gives CDR1 SGHNT, CDR2 YYREEE (reference sequence). Trimming at V came to 2 bases and at J to 2 bases, leaving 6 bases not matched to a gene. This CDR3 comprises 15 residues. This TCR was recovered from an older woman with acute or convalescent COVID-19. The rearrangement uses TRBV5-4 and TRBJ1-1, with 7 bases fitting TRBD1. The sample comprised peripheral blood. CDR3 bases: TGTGCCAGCAGCTTTAATTACAGGGGAAACACTGAAGCTTTCTTT. It yields the protein CASSFNYRGNTEAFF.